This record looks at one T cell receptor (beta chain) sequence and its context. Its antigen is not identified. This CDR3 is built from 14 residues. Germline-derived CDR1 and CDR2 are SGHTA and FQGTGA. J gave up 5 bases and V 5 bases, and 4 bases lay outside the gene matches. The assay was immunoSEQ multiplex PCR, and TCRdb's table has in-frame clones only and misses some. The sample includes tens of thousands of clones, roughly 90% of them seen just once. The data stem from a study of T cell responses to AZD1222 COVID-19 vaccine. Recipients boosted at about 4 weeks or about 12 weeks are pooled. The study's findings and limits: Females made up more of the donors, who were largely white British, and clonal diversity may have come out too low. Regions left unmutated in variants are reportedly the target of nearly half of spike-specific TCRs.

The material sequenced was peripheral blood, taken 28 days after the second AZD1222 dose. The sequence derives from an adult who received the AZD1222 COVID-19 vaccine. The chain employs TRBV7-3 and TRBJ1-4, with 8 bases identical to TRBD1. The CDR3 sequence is CASSPRDRNEKLFF. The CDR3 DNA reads TGTGCCAGCAGCCCAAGGGACAGGAATGAAAAACTGTTTTTT.